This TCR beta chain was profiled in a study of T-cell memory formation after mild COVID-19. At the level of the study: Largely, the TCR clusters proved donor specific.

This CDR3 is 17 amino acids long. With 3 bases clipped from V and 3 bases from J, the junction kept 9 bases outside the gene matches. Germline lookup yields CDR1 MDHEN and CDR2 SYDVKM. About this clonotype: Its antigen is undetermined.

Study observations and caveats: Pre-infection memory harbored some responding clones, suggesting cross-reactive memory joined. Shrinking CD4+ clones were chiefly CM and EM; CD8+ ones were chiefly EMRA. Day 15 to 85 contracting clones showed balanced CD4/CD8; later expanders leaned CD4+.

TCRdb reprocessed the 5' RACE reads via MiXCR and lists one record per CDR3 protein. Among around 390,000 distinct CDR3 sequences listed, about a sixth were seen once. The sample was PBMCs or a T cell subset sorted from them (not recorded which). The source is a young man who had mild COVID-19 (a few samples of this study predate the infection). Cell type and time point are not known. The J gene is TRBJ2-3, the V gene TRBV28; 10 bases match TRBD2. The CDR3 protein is CASSLARSGGLTDTQYF. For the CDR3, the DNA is TGTGCCAGCAGTTTGGCGCGTAGCGGGGGGCTTACAGATACGCAGTATTTT.